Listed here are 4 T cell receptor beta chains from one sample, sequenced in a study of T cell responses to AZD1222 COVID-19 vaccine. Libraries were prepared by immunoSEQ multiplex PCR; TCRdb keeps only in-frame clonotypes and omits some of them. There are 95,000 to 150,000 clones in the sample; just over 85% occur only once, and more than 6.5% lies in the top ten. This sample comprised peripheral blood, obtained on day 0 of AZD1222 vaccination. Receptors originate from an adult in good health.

The CDR3 loop is CASSQGAGETGNTIYF. CDR3 nucleotide sequence: TGCGCCAGCAGCCAAGGTGCAGGGGAAACTGGAAACACCATATATTTT. This chain connects TRBV4-3 to TRBJ1-3; a weak D match, TRBD1 (6 bases). The CDR3 covers 16 residues. Germline V gene sequence: CDR1 LGHNA, CDR2 YSLEER. The V end was cut by 1 base, the J end by 2 bases, with 12 bases between.

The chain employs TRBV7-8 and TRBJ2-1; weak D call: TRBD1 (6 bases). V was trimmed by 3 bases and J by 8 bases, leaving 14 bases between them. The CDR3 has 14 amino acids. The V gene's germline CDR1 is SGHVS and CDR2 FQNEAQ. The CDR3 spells CASSLGAFSDEQFF. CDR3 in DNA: TGTGCCAGCAGCTTGGGGGCATTTAGCGATGAGCAGTTCTTC.

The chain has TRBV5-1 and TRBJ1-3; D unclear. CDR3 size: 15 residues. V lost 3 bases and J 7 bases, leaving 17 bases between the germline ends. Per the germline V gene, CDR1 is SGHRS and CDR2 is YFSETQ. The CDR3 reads CASSSASGPVNTIYF. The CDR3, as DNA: TGCGCCAGCAGCTCAGCTTCCGGACCGGTGAACACCATATATTTT.

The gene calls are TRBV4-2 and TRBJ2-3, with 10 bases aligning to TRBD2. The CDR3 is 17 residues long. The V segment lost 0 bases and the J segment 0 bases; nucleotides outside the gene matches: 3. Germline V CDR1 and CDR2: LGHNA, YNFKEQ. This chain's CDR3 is CASSQDTSGASTDTQYF. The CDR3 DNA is TGTGCCAGCAGCCAAGATACTAGCGGGGCTAGCACAGATACGCAGTATTTT.